One and the same sample provided the 14 T cell receptor beta chains below, sequenced in a study of graft-versus-host responses after intestinal transplantation. These receptors lack a known antigen. Sequencing was performed with immunoSEQ multiplex PCR; in TCRdb, only in-frame clones are kept and a portion is missing. The sample has about 94,000 clones, more than 85% seen once. The input for sequencing was unstimulated CD8+ T cells sorted from spleen or lymph node cells, taken before intestinal transplant. These receptor sequences come from a human donor who received an intestinal transplant.

With respect to this clone: Other DNA sequences within the sample encode an identical CDR3. The gene calls are TRBV4-1 and TRBJ2-7, with 9 bases identical to TRBD1. The CDR3 has 15 residues. CDR1 and CDR2 from the germline V gene are MGHRA and YSYEKL. Germline trimming cut 4 bases from V and 2 bases from J; bases unmatched to any gene: 6. The DNA of the CDR3 is TGCGCCAGCAGCCCCAGACAGGGGGGAACCTACGAGCAGTACTTC. Translating it yields CASSPRQGGTYEQYF.

The V and J genes are TRBV29-1 and TRBJ2-1, with 7 positions matching TRBD2. CDR3 size: 15 residues. Germline assignment: CDR1 SQVTM and CDR2 ANQGSEA. V lost 4 bases to trimming and J lost 7 bases; unmatched junction nucleotides: 13. The CDR3 nucleotides read TGCAGCGTTGCCCCTTGGACTAGGGGAGGAAATGAGCAGTTCTTC. Translation: CSVAPWTRGGNEQFF.

The genes are TRBV7-9 and TRBJ2-7; 9 bases line up with TRBD1. Losses at the gene ends were 5 bases for V and 2 bases for J; bases not matched to a gene: 4. Germline V gene sequence: CDR1 SEHNR, CDR2 FQNEAQ (reference sequence). There are 14 residues in the CDR3. This CDR3 is CASSNRGRPYEQYF. Here the CDR3 DNA reads TGTGCCAGCAGCAACAGGGGGCGCCCCTACGAGCAGTACTTC.

The chain uses TRBV11-2 and TRBJ1-5, with D possibly being TRBD1 (6 bases). Germline V gene sequence: CDR1 SGHAT, CDR2 FQNNGV. V was trimmed by 5 bases and J by 0 bases, leaving 23 bases between them. The CDR3 sequence is 19 residues long. The CDR3 here is CASSRSPYAGQNSNQPQHF. DNA of the CDR3: TGTGCCAGCAGCCGTTCTCCCTACGCAGGACAGAATAGCAATCAGCCCCAGCATTTT.

In DNA form, the CDR3 reads TGTGCCAGCAGCTTAGTTACGGGACACCACCCGGAGCTGTTTTTT. It codes for CASSLVTGHHPELFF. The chain carries TRBV7-9 and TRBJ2-2, with D possibly being TRBD1 (6 bases). V lost 1 base, J lost 10 bases, and 16 bases lay in between. CDR3 size: 15 residues. CDR1 and CDR2 (germline): SEHNR, FQNEAQ (reference sequence).

V and J are TRBV6-1 and TRBJ2-2, with TRBD1 identical over 10 bases. This CDR3 comprises 15 residues. CDR1 is MNHNS, CDR2 SASEGT, per germline. Germline trimming cut 6 bases from V and 0 bases from J; bases unmatched to any gene: 1. CDR3 nucleotide sequence: TGTGCCAGCAGGGGACAGGGGACGAACACCGGGGAGCTGTTTTTT. This translates into CASRGQGTNTGELFF.

In nucleotides, the CDR3 is TGTGCCAGCAGCGGGGGACAGGTTTGGACTTATGGCTACACCTTC. Protein product: CASSGGQVWTYGYTF. J is TRBJ1-2 and V is TRBV5-5, with 8 bases that match TRBD1. This CDR3 is 15 amino acids long. The V segment lost 4 bases and the J segment 5 bases; nucleotides outside the gene matches: 10. Per the germline V gene, CDR1 is SGHKS and CDR2 is YYEKEE (reference sequence).

V is TRBV11-3 and J is TRBJ2-1, with a weak D call TRBD2 (7 bases). The CDR3 extends over 15 amino acids. Germline CDR1 SGHNT, CDR2 YENEEA. The ends were cut back, 1 base at V and 8 bases at J, with 15 bases in the middle. CDR3 sequence (DNA): TGTGCCAGCAGCTTAGGGGGGGGCCCCCCCGATGAGCAGTTCTTC. This sequence encodes CASSLGGGPPDEQFF.

The chain couples TRBV4-1 to TRBJ2-1, with 8 bases lining up with TRBD1. The germline CDR1 and CDR2 sequences are MGHRA and YSYEKL. The ends lost 1 base at V and 7 bases at J; junction bases unmatched: 3. The CDR3 extends over 14 amino acids. The CDR3 here is CASSQVDRGNEQFF. The CDR3 DNA is TGCGCCAGCAGCCAAGTTGACAGGGGAAATGAGCAGTTCTTC.

This clone showed up just once. The chain joins TRBV6-1 to TRBJ2-1, with 8 bases fitting TRBD2. CDR3 length: 14 amino acids. The germline V gene has CDR1 MNHNS and CDR2 SASEGT. The junction had 5 bases not matched to a gene; V was cut back by 4 bases and J by 6 bases. The CDR3 DNA sequence: TGTGCCAGCAGTGGTAGCGGGGAGGCCAATGAGCAGTTCTTC. Translation gives CASSGSGEANEQFF.

The J gene is TRBJ2-3, the V gene TRBV5-4, with 9 bases that match TRBD2. The germline CDR1 and CDR2 sequences are SGHNT and YYREEE (reference sequence). CDR3 length: 15 amino acids. Unmatched junction bases numbered 2, after V lost 3 bases and J lost 0 bases. The CDR3 is CASSSTSGSTDTQYF. Written as DNA, the CDR3 is TGTGCCAGCAGCTCGACTAGCGGTAGCACAGATACGCAGTATTTT. The complete variable domain, with remaining parts taken from reference TRBV5-4 and TRBJ2-3, reads ETGVTQSPTHLIKTRGQQVTLRCSSQSGHNTVSWYQQALGQGPQFIFQYYREEENGRGNFPPRFSGLQFPNYSSELNVNALELDDSALYLCASSSTSGSTDTQYFGPGTRLTVL.

The chain employs TRBV5-1 and TRBJ2-7; TRBD1 is a possible D gene (5 bases). Trimming left V 0 bases short and J 7 bases short, with 11 bases between. The CDR3 spans 13 residues. Per germline, CDR1 SGHRS and CDR2 YFSETQ. CDR3 sequence (DNA): TGCGCCAGCAGCTTGGACGCAGGGCGTGAGCAGTACTTC. Its protein is CASSLDAGREQYF.

J is TRBJ2-7 and V is TRBV5-1, with TRBD1 matching over 9 bases. Trimming took 4 bases from V and 3 from J; bases not matched to a gene: 5. The CDR3 spans 14 residues. The germline CDR1 and CDR2 sequences are SGHRS and YFSETQ. CDR3 in DNA: TGCGCCAGCAGCGGTGGGGACAGGGACTACGAGCAGTACTTC. This sequence encodes CASSGGDRDYEQYF. Full variable domain (outside the CDR3, taken from reference TRBV5-1 and TRBJ2-7): KAGVTQTPRYLIKTRGQQVTLSCSPISGHRSVSWYQQTPGQGLQFLFEYFSETQRNKGNFPGRFSGRQFSNSRSEMNVSTLELGDSALYLCASSGGDRDYEQYFGPGTRLTVT.

Points on this clone: Distinct nucleotide sequences in the sample also encode this CDR3. The chain employs TRBV4-3 and TRBJ1-1; TRBD1 might be the D (6 bases). Trimming took off 0 bases at V and 5 bases at J, with 7 bases between the two ends. The CDR3 extends over 13 amino acids. The germline gives CDR1 LGHNA, CDR2 YSLEER. The CDR3 region is CASSQDRGTEAFF. The CDR3 DNA sequence: TGCGCCAGCAGCCAAGATAGGGGGACTGAAGCTTTCTTT.